These 3 T cell receptor beta chains came from one sample sequenced in a study of OX40 agonist ivuxolimab in advanced cancers. The method was immunoSEQ multiplex PCR; TCRdb's version includes in-frame clones alone and lacks a portion of them. The table records about 88,000 clones, approximately 87% of them present only once. The sequences come from CD4+ or CD8+ T cells sorted from blood, collected in a trial of the OX40 agonist ivuxolimab. These receptors originate from an adult with an advanced solid tumor such as melanoma, head and neck, liver or kidney cancer.

The V gene is TRBV29-1, the J gene TRBJ1-6; unclear D gene. Germline CDR1 SQVTM, CDR2 ANQGSEA. This CDR3 spans 12 amino acids. The V end lost 6 bases, the J end lost 6 bases, and 9 bases lay between the germline ends. CDR3 region: CSVQYVNSPLHF. Written as DNA, the CDR3 is TGCAGCGTGCAATACGTTAATTCACCCCTCCACTTT.

This clone has only one observation. The CDR3 protein is CASSLPTGTATNEKLFF. CDR3 DNA: TGTGCCAGCAGCTTACCTACCGGGACAGCAACTAATGAAAAACTGTTTTTT. J is TRBJ1-4 and V is TRBV7-2; 7 positions match TRBD1. The CDR3 runs to 17 residues. Germline loops: CDR1 SGHTA, CDR2 FQGNSA. With 2 bases clipped from V and 0 bases from J, the junction kept 6 bases outside the gene matches.

The chain uses TRBV5-1 and TRBJ2-7; D is unclear. CDR1 and CDR2 from the germline V gene are SGHRS and YFSETQ. The CDR3 has 15 amino acids. V dropped 3 bases and J dropped 0 bases, with 13 bases sitting between them. CDR3 residues: CASSSSDGNSYEQYF. DNA for the CDR3: TGCGCCAGCAGCTCGTCCGACGGAAACTCCTACGAGCAGTACTTC.